These 7 T cell receptor beta chains share one sample of origin, sequenced in a study of T cell responses to AZD1222 COVID-19 vaccine (dated by TCRdb to the early 2020s). The label giving this sample's time point can be read as: about 28 days (+/-7) after the second vaccine dose. The method was the immunoSEQ multiplex PCR assay. Here the immuneACCESS table is served through TCRdb, limited to in-frame sequences with V and J called. Missing clones are a known gap in these copies; in checked studies unresolved V genes cover under half, and the rest lacks a known reason. The sample contains approximately 110,000 clones, nearly 90% of them found a single time. Clones ranked in the top ten supply about 2.5% of the sample. The sequencing here drew on peripheral blood, taken 28 days after the second AZD1222 dose. These receptors were obtained from an adult who received the AZD1222 COVID-19 vaccine.

The chain recombines TRBV19 with TRBJ1-1, with TRBD1 as a possible D gene (6 bases). The germline V gene has CDR1 LNHDA and CDR2 SQIVND (reference sequence). The V end was cut by 5 bases, the J end by 2 bases, with 27 bases between. This CDR3 contains 19 residues. The CDR3 DNA reads as TGTGCCAGTAGTGTCCCAGACTTCAGGGGCGTGCGGGCAAACACTGAAGCTTTCTTT. It specifies CASSVPDFRGVRANTEAFF.

In this sample, this clone turned up once. The chain joins TRBV10-1 to TRBJ1-1; D remains ambiguous. From germline, CDR1 is WNHNN and CDR2 SYGVQD (reference sequence). V gave up 1 base and J gave up 10 bases, with 7 bases separating them. This CDR3 is 11 amino acids long. CDR3 region: CASSEFGLAFF. CDR3 in DNA: TGCGCCAGCAGTGAGTTTGGGTTAGCTTTCTTT.

This clone showed up many times. The chain carries TRBV5-1 and TRBJ2-1; 7 bases fit TRBD1. The CDR3 sequence is 14 residues long. Germline V gene sequence: CDR1 SGHRS, CDR2 YFSETQ. V was clipped by 2 bases and J by 9 bases; unmatched bases: 8. In DNA form, the CDR3 reads TGCGCCAGCAGCTTAAGACAGGGATCGGCTGAGCAGTTCTTC. As protein: CASSLRQGSAEQFF.

The chain employs TRBV2 and TRBJ1-5; D call uncertain. Looked up from germline, CDR1 is SNHLY and CDR2 is FYNNEI. This CDR3 comprises 14 residues. V was cut by 0 bases and J by 3 bases, with 6 bases left in between. CDR3 DNA sequence: TGTGCCAGCAGTGAAGCTAGGGACAATCAGCCCCAGCATTTT. Residues: CASSEARDNQPQHF.

The chain combines TRBV2 with TRBJ1-3, with D possibly being TRBD1 (5 bases). The V gene's germline CDR1 is SNHLY and CDR2 FYNNEI. The V end was cut by 3 bases, the J end by 3 bases, with 9 bases between. The CDR3 loop spans 14 amino acids. The CDR3 protein is CASSDSRVGNTIYF. Written as DNA, the CDR3 is TGTGCCAGCAGTGATAGCAGGGTTGGAAACACCATATATTTT.

Concerning this clone: At one end, the junction sequence differs from germline, possibly due to a read error. The CDR3 coding sequence is TGTGCCAGTACAACGGGGACAGGGCTGATCTTC. Amino acids: CASTTGTGLIF. V and J are TRBV12-3 or TRBV12-4 and TRBJ2-1; 9 bases match TRBD1. CDR3 length: 11 residues.

This clone has a handful of counts. This sequence joins TRBV15 and TRBJ2-1; tentative D call: TRBD2 (5 bases). The CDR3 has 16 amino acids. V lost 6 bases to trimming and J lost 12 bases, with 27 bases between them. The germline V gene encodes CDR1 LNHNV and CDR2 YYDKDF (reference sequence). The CDR3 reads CATSFEIGRYNEGQFF. The DNA of the CDR3 is TGTGCCACCAGTTTTGAAATTGGACGGTACAATGAGGGGCAGTTCTTC.